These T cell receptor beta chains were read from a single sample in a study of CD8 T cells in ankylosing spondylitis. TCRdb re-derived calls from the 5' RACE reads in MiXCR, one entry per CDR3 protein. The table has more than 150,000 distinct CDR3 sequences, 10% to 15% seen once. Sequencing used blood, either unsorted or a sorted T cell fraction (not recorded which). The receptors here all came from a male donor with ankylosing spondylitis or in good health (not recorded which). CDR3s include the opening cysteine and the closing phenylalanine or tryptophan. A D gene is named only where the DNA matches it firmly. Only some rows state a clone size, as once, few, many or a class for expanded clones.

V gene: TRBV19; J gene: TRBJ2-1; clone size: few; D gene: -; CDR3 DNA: TGTGCCAGCACCGTTGGGACCAACTCCTACAATGAGCAGTTCTTC; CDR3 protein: CASTVGTNSYNEQFF
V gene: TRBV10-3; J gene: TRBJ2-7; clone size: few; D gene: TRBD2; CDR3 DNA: TGTGCCATCAGTGGGGAGGGACTCGAGCAGTACTTC; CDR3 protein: CAISGEGLEQYF
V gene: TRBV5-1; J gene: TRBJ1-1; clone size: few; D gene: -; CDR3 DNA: TGCGCCACCTTACCGGTAAACACTGAAGCTTTCTTT; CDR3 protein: CATLPVNTEAFF
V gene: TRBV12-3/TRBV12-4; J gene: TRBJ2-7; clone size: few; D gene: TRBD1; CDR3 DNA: TGTGCCAGCAGTCGGGACAGGTCCTACGAGCAGTACTTC; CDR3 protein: CASSRDRSYEQYF
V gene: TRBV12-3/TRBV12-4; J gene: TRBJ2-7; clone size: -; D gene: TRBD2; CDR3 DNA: TGTGCCAGCAGTTTAGGGACTAGCGACGAGCAGTACTTC; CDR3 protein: CASSLGTSDEQYF
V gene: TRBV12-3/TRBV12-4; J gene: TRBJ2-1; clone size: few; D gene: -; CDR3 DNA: TGTGCCAGCAGTTTATCAGGGTTCGATGAGCAGTTCTTC; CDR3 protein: CASSLSGFDEQFF
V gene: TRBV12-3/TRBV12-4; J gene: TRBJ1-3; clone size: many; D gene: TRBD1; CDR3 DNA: TGTGCCAGCAGTCTTAGACAGGGCGCTGGAAACACCATATATTTT; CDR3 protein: CASSLRQGAGNTIYF
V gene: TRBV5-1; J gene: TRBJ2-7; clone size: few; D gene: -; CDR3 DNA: TGCGCCAGCAGCTTTAATGGGGTAGGGGCAAACTACGAGCAGTACTTC; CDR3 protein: CASSFNGVGANYEQYF
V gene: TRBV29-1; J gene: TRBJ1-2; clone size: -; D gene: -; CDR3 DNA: TGCAGCGTTTCGGGGGACATAAGCTATGGCTACACCTTC; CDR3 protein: CSVSGDISYGYTF
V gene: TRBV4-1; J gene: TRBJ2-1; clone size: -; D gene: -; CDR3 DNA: TGCGCCAGCAGCCAAGGACCCGGCTCCTACAATGAGCAGTTCTTC; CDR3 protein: CASSQGPGSYNEQFF
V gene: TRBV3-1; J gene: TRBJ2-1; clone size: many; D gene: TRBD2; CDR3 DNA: TGTGCCAGCAGCCCCATCGGGACTAGCGGGGCTTACAATGAGCAGTTCTTC; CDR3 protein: CASSPIGTSGAYNEQFF
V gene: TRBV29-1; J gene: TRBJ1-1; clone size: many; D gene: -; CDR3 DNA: TGCAGCGCCAGGGGCACTGAAGCTTTCTTT; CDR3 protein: CSARGTEAFF
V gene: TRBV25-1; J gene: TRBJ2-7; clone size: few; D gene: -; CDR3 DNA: TGTGCCAGCAGTGCCCCGAGACAGGTTACCTACGAGCAGTACTTC; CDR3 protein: CASSAPRQVTYEQYF
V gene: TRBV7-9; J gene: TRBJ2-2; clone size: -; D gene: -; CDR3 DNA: TGTGCCAGCAGCTCCACCGAACGCACCGGGGAGCTGTTTTTT; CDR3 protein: CASSSTERTGELFF
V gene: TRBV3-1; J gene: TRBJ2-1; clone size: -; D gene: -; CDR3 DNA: TGTGCCAGCAGCCAAGAGTGGCTAGACTCCTACAATGAGCAGTTCTTC; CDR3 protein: CASSQEWLDSYNEQFF
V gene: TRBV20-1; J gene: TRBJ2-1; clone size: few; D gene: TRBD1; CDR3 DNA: TGCAGTGCTAGACCCGGGACAGAGGGTGAGCAGTTCTTC; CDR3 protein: CSARPGTEGEQFF